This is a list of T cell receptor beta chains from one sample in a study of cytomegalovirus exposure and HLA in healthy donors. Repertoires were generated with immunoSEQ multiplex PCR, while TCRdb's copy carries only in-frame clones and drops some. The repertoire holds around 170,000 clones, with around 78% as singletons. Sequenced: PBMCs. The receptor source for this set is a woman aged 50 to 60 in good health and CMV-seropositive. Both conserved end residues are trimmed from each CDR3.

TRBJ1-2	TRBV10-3	AIRGGNYGYT
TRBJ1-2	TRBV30	AWELRIRHGYT
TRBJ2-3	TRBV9	ASSPLLAGVTDTQY
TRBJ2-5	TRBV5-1	ASSLGSGGLGETQY
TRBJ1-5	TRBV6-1	ASSEWRGNQPQH
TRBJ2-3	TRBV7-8	ASSLGLAPSTDTQY
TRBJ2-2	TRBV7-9	ASSLDGNTGELF
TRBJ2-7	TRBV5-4	ASSLDYRGGFAQY
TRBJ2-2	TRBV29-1	SVEDRAGELF
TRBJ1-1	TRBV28	ASSPQGRNTEAF
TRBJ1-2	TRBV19	ASSIGTGYGYT
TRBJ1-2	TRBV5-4	ASSRQANYGYT
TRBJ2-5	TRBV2	ASRGGRGHARASGRRETQY
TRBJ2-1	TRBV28	ASSPLAPNYNEQF
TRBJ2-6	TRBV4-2	ASSKDLPGTGSSGANVLT
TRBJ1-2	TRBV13	ASSSPWSPYGYT
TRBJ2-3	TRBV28	ASSSGGDDTDTQY
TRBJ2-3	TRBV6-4	ASSDSGLAGGPNTQY
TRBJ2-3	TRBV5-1	ASSLSRELSDTQY
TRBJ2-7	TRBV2	ASHRTASYEQY
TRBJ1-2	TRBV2	ASSAAGQLSRYT
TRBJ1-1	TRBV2	ASSGEADTEAF
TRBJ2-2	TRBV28	ASSAGQGRTGELF
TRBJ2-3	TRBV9	ASSGRGTDTQY
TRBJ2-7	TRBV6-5	AASGTGGSEQY
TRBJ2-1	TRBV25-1	ASSEYGRGSSYNEQF
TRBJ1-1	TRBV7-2	ASSAIRGRAF
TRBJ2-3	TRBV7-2	ASSRDTDTQY
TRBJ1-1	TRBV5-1	ASSFTENTEAF
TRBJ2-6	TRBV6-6	ASHSPGTGANVLT
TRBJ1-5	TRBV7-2	ASSLVGGADQPQH
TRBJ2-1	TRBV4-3	ASSQGTGGWNEQF
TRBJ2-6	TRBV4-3	ASSQRTAGANGLT
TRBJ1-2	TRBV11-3	ASSLVLQEGYT
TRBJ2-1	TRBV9	ASSEGLAYNEQF
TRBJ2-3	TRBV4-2	ASSQEGRERLDTQY
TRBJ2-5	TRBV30	AWNVLGQQETQY
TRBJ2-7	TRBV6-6	ASSPGLAVSYEQY
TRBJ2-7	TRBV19	ASSDDRGRHEQY
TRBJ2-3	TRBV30	ACGDRGLAGVGTDTQY
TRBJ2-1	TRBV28	ASSSSGSINEQF
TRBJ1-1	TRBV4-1	ASSQVGTGAGRAF